The clone carrying this T cell receptor beta chain was detected only a few times. Its matching antigen is unknown. The CDR3 totals 13 residues. Germline CDR1 reads SGHRS; CDR2 reads YFSETQ. Trimming at V came to 4 bases and at J to 5 bases, leaving 4 bases not matched to a gene. The sample originates from a study of response to subunit inactivated influenza vaccine. Study-level results: The authors offered the suggestion that each seasonal influenza vaccination recruits few new T cells.

Via MiXCR, TCRdb re-called the RT-PCR reads, giving one row per CDR3 protein. The sample yields 590,000 or so distinct CDR3 sequences, 14% seen once. The source was PBMCs from blood, collected 14 to 15 days before vaccination. The V gene is TRBV5-1, the J gene TRBJ2-5, with TRBD2 matching 8 bases. This receptor was identified in a man aged 50 or older who received an inactivated influenza vaccine. For the CDR3, the DNA is TGCGCCAGCAGCGCGACTAGCGTGGAGACCCAGTACTTC. This translates into CASSATSVETQYF. Full variable domain (outside the CDR3, taken from reference TRBV5-1 and TRBJ2-5): KAGVTQTPRYLIKTRGQQVTLSCSPISGHRSVSWYQQTPGQGLQFLFEYFSETQRNKGNFPGRFSGRQFSNSRSEMNVSTLELGDSALYLCASSATSVETQYFGPGTRLLVL.